The 20 T cell receptor beta chains listed next were all sequenced from one sample in a study of T cells in Graves' hyperthyroidism and ophthalmopathy. Researchers amplified the TCR beta CDR3 regions from RNA transcripts. First-round RT-PCR with HTBI primers amplified the TCR CDR3 region. Each CDR3 protein gets one entry after TCRdb re-called the multiplex PCR reads with MiXCR. The data show 190,000 or so distinct CDR3 sequences, with around 19% seen just once and about 41% held by the top ten. Material: blood. The receptors come from a man in his forties with Graves' hyperthyroidism.

The chain is built from TRBV6-5 and TRBJ1-2; D is undetermined. CDR1 is MNHEY and CDR2 is SVGAGI in the germline V gene. Trimming took 0 bases from V and 3 from J, leaving 5 bases between them. The CDR3 is 13 amino acids. Written as DNA, the CDR3 is TGTGCCAGCAGTTACTCGGAAGACTATGGCTACACCTTC. Protein product: CASSYSEDYGYTF.

The chain carries TRBV6-1 and TRBJ2-5; TRBD2 agrees at 7 bases. This CDR3 comprises 13 residues. The V and J ends lost 4 bases and 7 bases, in that order; junction bases with no gene match: 6. Germline loops: CDR1 MNHNS, CDR2 SASEGT. The CDR3 DNA sequence: TGTGCCAGCAGTGGGCACGGGGAGGGGACCCAGTACTTC. Protein product: CASSGHGEGTQYF.

This clonotype was picked up many times. The chain joins TRBV12-3 or TRBV12-4 to TRBJ2-3; TRBD2 matches 11 bases. Trimming cost V 7 bases and J 3 bases; bases outside gene matches: 6. CDR3 length: 15 residues. The CDR3 DNA reads TGTGCCAGCATTAGTAGCGGGGGGGCGACAGATACGCAGTATTTT. It specifies CASISSGGATDTQYF.

This clonotype was detected a few times. The chain links TRBV3-1 to TRBJ1-3, with D unresolved. V lost 5 bases, J lost 0 bases, and 2 bases lay in between. The CDR3 totals 12 residues. Germline V gene sequence: CDR1 LGHDT, CDR2 YNNKEL (reference sequence). The CDR3 sequence: CASSTSGNTIYF. Here the CDR3 DNA reads TGTGCCAGCAGCACCTCTGGAAACACCATATATTTT.

This clonotype has a count of ten or more. The chain combines TRBV7-2 with TRBJ2-3; 11 nucleotides agree with TRBD2. The ends lost 2 bases at V and 6 bases at J; junction bases unmatched: 10. The V gene's germline CDR1 is SGHTA and CDR2 FQGNSA. The CDR3 length is 17 residues. The CDR3 nucleotides are TGTGCCAGCAGCTTAAACTCAATAGCGGGGGGGGCGGATACGCAGTATTTT. Encoded protein: CASSLNSIAGGADTQYF.

This clonotype came up many times. The chain carries TRBV10-3 and TRBJ1-1; D gene unclear. From germline, CDR1 is ENHRY and CDR2 SYGVKD. V dropped 4 bases and J dropped 3 bases, with 15 bases sitting between them. The CDR3 length is 15 residues. The CDR3 spells CAISGGPTTHTEAFF. CDR3 coding DNA: TGTGCCATCAGTGGAGGACCGACAACTCACACTGAAGCTTTCTTT.

V usage is TRBV7-9 and J usage is TRBJ1-2; D is unresolved. This CDR3 region has 16 residues. Germline CDR1 reads SEHNR; CDR2 reads FQNEAQ (reference sequence). V was cut by 1 base and J by 5 bases, with 17 bases left in between. The DNA of the CDR3 is TGTGCCAGCAGCTTAGGTGGAGGAGGATCGTCTTATGGCTACACCTTC. This encodes CASSLGGGGSSYGYTF. The complete variable domain, with remaining parts taken from reference TRBV7-9 and TRBJ1-2, reads DTGVSQNPRHKITKRGQNVTFRCDPISEHNRLYWYRQTLGQGPEFLTYFQNEAQLEKSRLLSDRFSAERPKGSFSTLEIQRTEQGDSAMYLCASSLGGGGSSYGYTFGSGTRLTVV.

This clonotype was detected a few times. The chain has TRBV28 and TRBJ1-2; maybe TRBD1 (6 bases). Trimming left V 8 bases short and J 6 bases short, with 19 bases between. CDR1 is MDHEN and CDR2 is SYDVKM in the germline V gene. There are 14 residues in the CDR3. In DNA, the CDR3 is TGTGCCAGCCGATACCCACAGGGAAGACATGGCTACACCTTC. Encoded protein: CASRYPQGRHGYTF.

The chain links TRBV4-1 to TRBJ2-2; no clear D. Looked up from germline, CDR1 is MGHRA and CDR2 is YSYEKL. The ends were cut back, 1 base at V and 7 bases at J, with 4 bases in the middle. This CDR3 is built from 12 residues. The CDR3 nucleotides are TGCGCCAGCAGCCAAGCAGGCGGGGAGCTGTTTTTT. It translates to CASSQAGGELFF.

The V and J genes are TRBV14 and TRBJ2-7; 10 bases agree with TRBD1. Germline V gene sequence: CDR1 SGHDN, CDR2 FVKESK. This CDR3 is built from 14 residues. The trim removed 3 bases at V and 6 bases at J, leaving 5 bases unmatched. CDR3 coding DNA: TGTGCCAGCAGCCATCTGGGACAGGGGAGCGAGCAGTACTTC. As protein: CASSHLGQGSEQYF. Using reference TRBV14 and TRBJ2-7 for the parts outside the CDR3, the full variable domain is EAGVTQFPSHSVIEKGQTVTLRCDPISGHDNLYWYRRVMGKEIKFLLHFVKESKQDESGMPNNRFLAERTGGTYSTLKVQPAELEDSGVYFCASSHLGQGSEQYFGPGTRLTVT.

This clonotype was observed many times. This rearrangement joins TRBV7-2 to TRBJ1-2, with 10 bases aligning to TRBD1. The length of the CDR3 is 16 residues. Germline loops: CDR1 SGHTA, CDR2 FQGNSA. Germline trimming cut 5 bases from V and 5 bases from J; bases unmatched to any gene: 11. The CDR3 loop is CASSPLTGGGEYGYTF. In DNA, the CDR3 is TGTGCCAGCAGCCCACTGACAGGGGGCGGAGAATATGGCTACACCTTC.

In its sample, this clonotype was seen many times. The rearrangement links TRBV7-9 to TRBJ2-7; D perhaps matches TRBD2 (5 bases). Trimming stripped 6 bases from V and 7 bases from J, with 22 bases between. The CDR3 has 15 residues. Germline V lookup: CDR1 SEHNR, CDR2 FQNEAQ (reference sequence). The CDR3 DNA reads TGTGCCAGCAGTTCTCTCCCGGGAAGTTTACCAGAGCAGTACTTC. This codes for CASSSLPGSLPEQYF.

The chain links TRBV6-9 to TRBJ2-7, with 11 bases that match TRBD2. The V and J ends lost 4 bases and 0 bases, in that order; junction bases with no gene match: 2. The CDR3 is 15 amino acids. Germline CDR1 and CDR2: MNHGY and SVAAGI. DNA for the CDR3: TGTGCCAGCAGTTCCGGGACTAGCGGCTCCTACGAGCAGTACTTC. Its protein product is CASSSGTSGSYEQYF.

This clonotype was recorded at least ten times. The chain carries TRBV12-3 or TRBV12-4 and TRBJ2-2; D gene uncertain. CDR3 length equals 20 residues. V lost 5 bases and J lost 4, with 29 bases in between. The CDR3 nucleotides are TGTGCCAGCAGTACACAAGCCCAGTTGGGCGTCGATGCGAGCACCGGGGAGCTGTTTTTT. As protein: CASSTQAQLGVDASTGELFF.

This clonotype came up a few times. V and J are TRBV6-8 and TRBJ2-2, with D maybe TRBD1 (6 bases). CDR3 length: 14 amino acids. Trimming removed 10 bases at V and 2 bases at J, with 14 bases between. Germline loops: CDR1 MNHGY, CDR2 SAAAGT. The CDR3 nucleotides read TGTGCCAATCTCACCGGGACAAACACCGGGGAGCTGTTTTTT. It encodes CANLTGTNTGELFF.

The chain has TRBV14 and TRBJ1-3; 8 bases are shared with TRBD1. V was clipped by 4 bases and J by 4 bases; unmatched bases: 3. Germline V gene data show CDR1 as SGHDN and CDR2 as FVKESK. This CDR3 contains 14 residues. CDR3 protein: CASSPTGEGNTIYF. The DNA of the CDR3 is TGTGCCAGCAGCCCGACAGGGGAAGGAAACACCATATATTTT.

The rearrangement joins TRBV28 to TRBJ1-6; D gene uncertain. V was cut by 6 bases and J by 9 bases, with 15 bases left in between. The CDR3 loop spans 14 amino acids. Germline CDR1 and CDR2: MDHEN and SYDVKM. The CDR3 nucleotides read TGTGCCAGCAGGCTGGAGGCGGGCAGTTCACCCCTCCACTTT. Its protein is CASRLEAGSSPLHF.

This clonotype was counted at least ten times. V gene TRBV18 combines with J gene TRBJ1-1; D gene uncertain. The germline CDR1 and CDR2 sequences are KGHSH and LQKENI. The CDR3 is made up of 13 amino acids. The V and J ends lost 2 bases and 7 bases respectively, with 11 bases between them. For the CDR3, the DNA is TGTGCCAGCTCACCATCATCAGGCAGTGAAGCTTTCTTT. Encoded protein: CASSPSSGSEAFF.

This clonotype occurred a few times. The J gene is TRBJ1-4, the V gene TRBV6-1; weak D call: TRBD1 (5 bases). Germline values: CDR1 MNHNS, CDR2 SASEGT. V was cut by 7 bases and J by 2 bases, with 5 bases left in between. This CDR3 is built from 12 residues. Here the CDR3 reads CASKGTNEKLFF. The CDR3 DNA is TGTGCCAGCAAGGGGACTAATGAAAAACTGTTTTTT.

This clonotype showed up many times. CDR3 coding DNA: TGCAGTGCTAGAGATCTTCGGACGAACCTCTACGAGCAGTACTTC. It codes for CSARDLRTNLYEQYF. The chain combines TRBV20-1 with TRBJ2-7; no clear D gene. V dropped 0 bases and J dropped 3 bases, with 15 bases sitting between them. Germline lookup yields CDR1 DFQATT and CDR2 SNEGSKA (reference sequence). CDR3 size: 15 residues.